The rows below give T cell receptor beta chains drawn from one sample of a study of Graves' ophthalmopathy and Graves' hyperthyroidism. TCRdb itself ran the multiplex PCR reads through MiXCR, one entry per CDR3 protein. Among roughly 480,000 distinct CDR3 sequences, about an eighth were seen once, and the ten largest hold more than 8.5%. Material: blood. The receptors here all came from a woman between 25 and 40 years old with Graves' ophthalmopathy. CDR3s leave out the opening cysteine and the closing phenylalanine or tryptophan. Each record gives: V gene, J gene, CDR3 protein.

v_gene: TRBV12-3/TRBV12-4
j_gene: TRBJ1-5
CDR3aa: ASSKENQPQH

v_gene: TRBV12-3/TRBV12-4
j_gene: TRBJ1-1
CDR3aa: ASKMASGGAF

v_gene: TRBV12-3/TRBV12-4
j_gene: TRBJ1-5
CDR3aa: ASRAGVNQPQH

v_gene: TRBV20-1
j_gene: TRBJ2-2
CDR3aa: SARGWGVGELF

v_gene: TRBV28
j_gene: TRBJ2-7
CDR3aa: ASSLPGRMEQY

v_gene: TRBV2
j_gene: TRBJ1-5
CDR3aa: ASSEEVDSNQPQH

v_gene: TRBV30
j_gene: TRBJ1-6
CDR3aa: AWSGIKSPLH

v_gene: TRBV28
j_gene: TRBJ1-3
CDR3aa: ASRAAGAGRDSGNTIY

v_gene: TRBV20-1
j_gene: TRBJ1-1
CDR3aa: SARDWRNTEAF

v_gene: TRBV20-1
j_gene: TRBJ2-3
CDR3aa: SARDNWFTGTQY

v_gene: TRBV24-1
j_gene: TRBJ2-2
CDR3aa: ATSDIQLGRAGELF

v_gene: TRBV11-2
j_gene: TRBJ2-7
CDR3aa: ASSFAERGAYEQY

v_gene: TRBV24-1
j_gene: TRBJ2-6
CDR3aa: ATSDRASRANVLT

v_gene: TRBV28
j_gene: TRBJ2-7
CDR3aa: ASSDPGDRSYEQY

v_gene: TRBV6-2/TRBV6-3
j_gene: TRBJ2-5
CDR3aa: AISNLGLAGETQY

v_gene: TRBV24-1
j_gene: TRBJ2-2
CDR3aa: ATRPHSSGNTGELF

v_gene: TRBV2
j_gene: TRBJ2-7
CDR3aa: ASQTTERYEQY

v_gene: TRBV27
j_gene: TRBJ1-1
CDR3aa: ASSHGTGGTEAF

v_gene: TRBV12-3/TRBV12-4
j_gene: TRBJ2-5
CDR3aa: ASSLGLAFQETQY

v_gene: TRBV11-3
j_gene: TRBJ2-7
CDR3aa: ASSNPDSPDAWLNYEQY

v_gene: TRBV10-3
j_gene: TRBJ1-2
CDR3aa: AISEPGADPNYGYT

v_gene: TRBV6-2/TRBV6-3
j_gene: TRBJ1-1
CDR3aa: ASSYDNRVTEAF

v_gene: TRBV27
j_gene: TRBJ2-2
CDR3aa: ASSSLAGGPTWELF